Included here is one T cell receptor beta chain sequence, with context. The V gene lost 1 base and the J gene lost 4 bases, with 13 bases spanning the gap. This CDR3 spans 15 amino acids. Germline V lookup: CDR1 LNHDA, CDR2 SQIVND (reference sequence). Running of the assay took place at deep level. Produced via immunoSEQ multiplex PCR; TCRdb's table is partial and in-frame only. The data hold 730,000 or so clones, with less than 80% observed a single time. The sample belongs to a study of shared clonotypes between healthy human individuals. The chain uses TRBV19 and TRBJ1-1; TRBD1 might be the D (6 bases). The sample comprised memory CD4+ T cells sorted from blood. The subset here: CD45RA-negative fraction. The receptor comes from a woman in her 30s in good health. CDR3 coding DNA: TGTGCCAGTAGTATAGGCAACAGGGATGGCACTGAAGCTTTCTTT. It is translated as CASSIGNRDGTEAFF.